This TCR beta chain is from a study of CD8+ T cells in alopecia areata. With 1 base removed from V and 11 bases from J, the gap between germline ends came to 19 bases. The germline gives CDR1 SQVTM, CDR2 ANQGSEA. CDR3 size: 14 residues. The sequencing template was cDNA reverse transcribed from extracted RNA. The table came from immunoSEQ multiplex PCR; TCRdb's copy has only in-frame clones and leaves some out. The sample yields around 270,000 clones, about three fifths seen once. Treatment meaning: oral pan-JAK inhibitor, 5-10 mg twice daily. Sequenced material: CD4+ T cells sorted from blood, taken at week 24, from a patient treated with tofacitinib. This chain uses TRBV29-1 with TRBJ2-3; D is uncertain. The TCR sequence derives from a human donor with alopecia areata. The CDR3 DNA follows: TGCAGCGTTGAAGCCTCCCAGAGTGGAAACTGGCAGTATTTT. This encodes CSVEASQSGNWQYF.